This T cell receptor beta chain was obtained from a study of T-cell memory formation after mild COVID-19. The CDR3 consists of 14 residues. Trimming removed 6 bases from V and 0 bases from J, with 12 bases in between. Germline V gene lookup returns CDR1 DFQATT and CDR2 SNEGSKA (reference sequence). This clonotype was seen repeatedly, ten times or more. TCRdb reprocessed the 5' RACE reads with MiXCR, giving one entry per CDR3 protein. The repertoire has about 610,000 distinct CDR3 sequences, roughly 17% of them found once; the top ten carry just over 8%. The V gene is TRBV20-1, the J gene TRBJ1-3; the D gene is possibly TRBD1 (6 bases). The sample consisted of PBMCs or a T cell subset sorted from them (not recorded which). This TCR derives from an adult woman who had mild COVID-19 (a few samples of this study predate the infection). Cell type and time point are not known. Here the CDR3 DNA reads TGCAGTGCCAGGGACAAAACCTCTGGAAACACCATATATTTT. Translating it yields CSARDKTSGNTIYF.